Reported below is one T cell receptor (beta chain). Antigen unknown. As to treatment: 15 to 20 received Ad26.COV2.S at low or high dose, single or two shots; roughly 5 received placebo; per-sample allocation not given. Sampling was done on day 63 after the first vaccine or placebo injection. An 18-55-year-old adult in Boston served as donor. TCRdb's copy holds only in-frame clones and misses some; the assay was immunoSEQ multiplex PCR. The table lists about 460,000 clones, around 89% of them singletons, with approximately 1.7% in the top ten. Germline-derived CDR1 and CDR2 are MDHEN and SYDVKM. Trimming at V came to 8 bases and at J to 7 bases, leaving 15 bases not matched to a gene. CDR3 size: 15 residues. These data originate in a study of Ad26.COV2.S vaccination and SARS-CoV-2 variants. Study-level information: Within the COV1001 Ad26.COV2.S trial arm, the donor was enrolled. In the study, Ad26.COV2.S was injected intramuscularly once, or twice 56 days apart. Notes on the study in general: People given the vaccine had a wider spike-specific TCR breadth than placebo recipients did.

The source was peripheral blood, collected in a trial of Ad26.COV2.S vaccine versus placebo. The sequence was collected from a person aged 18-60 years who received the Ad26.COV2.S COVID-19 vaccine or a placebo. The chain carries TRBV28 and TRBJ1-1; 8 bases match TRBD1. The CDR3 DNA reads TGTGCCAGCGGGCAGGGGGCGAGTTGGAGATATGAAGCTTTCTTT. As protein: CASGQGASWRYEAFF.